These 21 T cell receptor beta chains were sequenced from one sample in a study of CD8+CD57+ T cells in acquired aplastic anemia. For CDR3 and TCR beta VDJ profiling, genomic DNA was the template used. MiXCR, applied by TCRdb to the reads, yields one record per CDR3 protein. The repertoire holds 260,000 or so distinct CDR3 sequences, with 82% as singletons. Only patients with CD8+CD57+ cell expansion on flow cytometry were chosen for sequencing. The sample taken for sequencing was sorted CD4+, CD8+, or CD8+CD57+ T cells (not recorded which) from PBMCs. The receptor source for this set is a human donor with aplastic anemia.

Turning to this clonotype: Germline and junction disagree at one end, which may indicate a read error. The chain is built from TRBV15 and TRBJ2-5, with TRBD1 identical over 7 bases. CDR3 size: 14 residues. Germline V gene lookup returns CDR1 LNHNV and CDR2 YYDKDF (reference sequence). CDR3 DNA sequence: TGCAGCAGGACCAGGGGGTGCGGTCAGGAGACCCAGTACTTC. Its translation: CSRTRGCGQETQYF.

As for this clonotype: The junction differs from germline at one of its ends, possibly a read error. The chain combines TRBV7-9 with TRBJ2-3, with TRBD2 matching over 8 bases. Germline V gene sequence: CDR1 SEHNR, CDR2 FQNEAQ (reference sequence). The CDR3 is 14 residues long. The CDR3 reads CASSSRTGGGLHEF. In DNA, the CDR3 is TGTGCCAGCAGCTCCCGGACTGGCGGGGGGTTGCATGAGTTT.

The chain links TRBV24-1 to TRBJ2-3, with D maybe TRBD2 (5 bases). The ends were cut back, 5 bases at V and 1 base at J, with 21 bases in the middle. CDR1 and CDR2 from the germline V gene are KGHDR and SFDVKD. The CDR3 extends over 18 amino acids. The CDR3 is CATSGWADTPEGTDTQYF. Here the CDR3 DNA reads TGTGCCACCAGTGGATGGGCAGACACACCGGAGGGCACAGATACGCAGTATTTT.

In the case of this clonotype: In this CDR3 the conserved last residue, phenylalanine or tryptophan, is missing, so a read error is likely. It is unclear where the CDR3 begins or ends on the DNA, so no DNA is shown, and the CDR3 is as TCRdb lists it. The chain's CDR3 is CASSAEGARTENY. The gene calls are TRBV7-6 and TRBJ2-3; no check of the table's D call, TRBD1, against the DNA was made. CDR1 and CDR2 from the germline V gene are SGHVS and FNYEAQ. The CDR3 numbers 13 amino acids, ends counted.

Points on this clonotype: This is likely a read error, given that the CDR3 carries no conserved phenylalanine or tryptophan at its end. Because the CDR3's place on the DNA is in doubt, the DNA is left out and the CDR3 is given as listed by TCRdb. The chain couples TRBV7-2 to TRBJ2-5; whether TRBD1, the table's D call, matches the DNA was not checked. The length of the CDR3 is 14 amino acids, counting both ends. Per the germline V gene, CDR1 is SGHTA and CDR2 is FQGNSA. The CDR3 loop reads CASSLQGSGELYFG.

Concerning this clonotype: An end of the junction differs from the germline gene, which may be a read error. CDR3 region: CASSSGNGRNSTSF. Here the CDR3 DNA reads TGTGCCAGCAGTAGCGGCAACGGGCGGAACAGTACGTCCTTC. The genes are TRBV7-2 and TRBJ2-5; perhaps TRBD2 as D (6 bases). In germline, CDR1 is SGHTA, CDR2 FQGNSA. This CDR3 contains 14 residues.

This clonotype was seen just once. A junction end diverges from the germline sequence, so it may reflect a read error. This chain connects TRBV7-8 to TRBJ1-6, with D maybe TRBD1 (5 bases). The CDR3 sequence is 14 residues long. CDR1 and CDR2 (germline): SGHVS, FQNEAQ. CDR3 sequence: CASSLTPYGTPRHF. The CDR3, as DNA: TGTGCCAGCAGCTTAACGCCGTATGGGACCCCCCGCCACTTT.

This clonotype was detected only once. This sequence joins TRBV2 and TRBJ2-3; TRBD1 or TRBD2 may be the D gene (5 bases each). Germline loops: CDR1 SNHLY, CDR2 FYNNEI. Deletions cut 8 bases from V and 10 bases from J, with 19 bases between. The CDR3 length is 13 residues. The CDR3 reads CASGDGRTAAQYF. CDR3 DNA: TGTGCCAGCGGGGACGGGCGAACAGCAGCGCAGTATTTT. The full variable domain, in which reference TRBV2 and TRBJ2-3 provide the parts outside the CDR3, is EPEVTQTPSHQVTQMGQEVILRCVPISNHLYFYWYRQILGQKVEFLVSFYNNEISEKSEIFDDQFSVERPDGSNFTLKIRSTKLEDSAMYFCASGDGRTAAQYFGPGTRLTVL.

The chain couples TRBV9 to TRBJ2-1; 8 bases are a match to TRBD2. The CDR3 is made up of 15 amino acids. In germline, CDR1 is SGDLS, CDR2 YYNGEE. The junction had 9 bases not matched to a gene; V was cut back by 3 bases and J by 7 bases. This CDR3 is CASSDRGTRNNEQFF. CDR3 coding DNA: TGTGCCAGCAGCGATAGAGGGACTAGAAATAATGAGCAGTTCTTC. Combining the CDR3 with reference TRBV9 and TRBJ2-1 gives the whole variable domain DSGVTQTPKHLITATGQRVTLRCSPRSGDLSVYWYQQSLDQGLQFLIQYYNGEERAKGNILERFSAQQFPDLHSELNLSSLELGDSALYFCASSDRGTRNNEQFFGPGTRLTVL.

This chain joins TRBV12-3 or TRBV12-4 and TRBJ1-1, with D hard to call. The CDR3 covers 13 residues. With 5 bases removed from V and 5 bases from J, the gap between germline ends came to 12 bases. Here the CDR3 DNA reads TGTGCCAGCAGTACTGACCGAGGAACTGAAGCTTTCTTT. It encodes CASSTDRGTEAFF.

Turning to this clonotype: An end of the junction does not agree with germline; a read error may underlie this. This chain connects TRBV5-1 to TRBJ2-2; 7 bases line up with TRBD2. Germline values: CDR1 SGHRS, CDR2 YFSETQ. The CDR3 runs 16 residues. CDR3 coding DNA: TGTGCCAGCAGCGTTACTAGCGCAATGAGCACCGGGGAGCTGTTTTTT. Amino acid sequence: CASSVTSAMSTGELFF.

CDR3 amino acids: CASSLELGGLARETQYF. The CDR3 DNA is TGTGCCAGCAGCTTGGAACTTGGTGGACTAGCGAGAGAGACCCAGTACTTC. The genes are TRBV11-3 and TRBJ2-5, with 9 bases fitting TRBD2. The germline V gene encodes CDR1 SGHNT and CDR2 YENEEA. The CDR3 is made up of 17 amino acids. J lost 4 bases, V lost 3 bases, and 12 bases had no gene match.

There are a few counts of this clonotype. The junction differs from germline at one of its ends, possibly a read error. The chain has TRBV7-9 and TRBJ2-5, with D possibly being TRBD2 (5 bases). The CDR3 runs to 15 residues. The germline CDR1 and CDR2 sequences are SEHNR and FQNEAQ (reference sequence). The CDR3 DNA is TGTGCCAGCAGCTCCATCCGAGGAACTAGTCCTCCCGAGGGCTTC. It yields the protein CASSSIRGTSPPEGF.

The chain joins TRBV20-1 to TRBJ2-3; 11 bases fit TRBD2. CDR1 and CDR2 (germline): DFQATT, SNEGSKA (reference sequence). Trimming at V came to 6 bases and at J to 6 bases, leaving 11 bases not matched to a gene. This CDR3 has 15 residues. CDR3 DNA: TGCAGTGCCCGAGCCCTAGCGGGAGGTTCGGATACGCAGTATTTT. Encoded protein: CSARALAGGSDTQYF.

J is TRBJ1-2 and V is TRBV13, with D perhaps TRBD1 (5 bases). Germline V gene sequence: CDR1 PRHDT, CDR2 FYEKMQ (reference sequence). The V gene lost 0 bases and the J gene lost 5 bases, with 13 bases spanning the gap. The CDR3 is made up of 15 amino acids. The CDR3 loop reads CASSLGSGRGYGYTF. In nucleotides, the CDR3 is TGTGCCAGCAGCTTAGGGTCAGGGCGGGGATATGGCTACACCTTC.

The chain couples TRBV7-2 to TRBJ2-1; 7 positions agree with TRBD1. V shed 3 bases, J shed 12 bases, and the junction held 11 bases outside the gene matches. CDR1 and CDR2 (germline): SGHTA, FQGNSA. CDR3 size: 14 residues. The CDR3: CASSFHPDGTAQFF. DNA for the CDR3: TGTGCCAGCAGCTTTCATCCAGACGGGACAGCGCAGTTCTTC.

This rearrangement joins TRBV5-4 to TRBJ2-7, with D possibly matching TRBD1 (6 bases). CDR1 and CDR2 from the germline V gene are SGHNT and YYREEE (reference sequence). With 2 bases removed from V and 5 bases from J, the gap between germline ends came to 14 bases. This CDR3 region has 14 residues. CDR3 sequence reads: CASSLTQGTHEQYF. The CDR3 coding sequence is TGTGCCAGCAGCTTAACACAGGGAACACACGAGCAGTACTTC.

The J gene is TRBJ2-3, the V gene TRBV20-1; D is perhaps TRBD2 (5 bases). V lost 7 bases, J lost 1 base, and 12 bases lay in between. The CDR3 length is 13 residues. Germline CDR1 DFQATT, CDR2 SNEGSKA (reference sequence). The CDR3 coding sequence is TGCAGTGTGGGGAGTCCGGGCACAGATACGCAGTATTTT. This sequence encodes CSVGSPGTDTQYF.

The chain is built from TRBV9 and TRBJ1-6; a weak D match, TRBD1 (6 bases). The germline gives CDR1 SGDLS, CDR2 YYNGEE. The CDR3 is made up of 16 amino acids. V was trimmed by 7 bases and J by 14 bases, leaving 28 bases between them. CDR3 DNA: TGTGCCAGCGGCTTAGGGGAGGACAGTTATTACTCAGCCCTCCACTTT. Protein product: CASGLGEDSYYSALHF.

This clonotype was counted between two and nine times. A read error may account for a junction end that differs from germline. The chain uses TRBV7-4 and TRBJ2-3, with D perhaps given as TRBD1 or TRBD2 (5 bases each). CDR3 length: 14 amino acids. CDR1 is SGHVT and CDR2 is SQSDAQ in the germline V gene. Written as DNA, the CDR3 is TGTGCCAGCAGCTTAGCGGGGGTGGCTGAGACGCAGTATTTC. Amino acids: CASSLAGVAETQYF.

For this clonotype: The CDR3 ends on some other residue instead of the conserved phenylalanine or tryptophan, so this is likely a read error. The limits of the CDR3 on the DNA are not certain, so only TCRdb's listed CDR3 is given. The chain has TRBV9 and TRBJ2-3. Germline V gives CDR1 SGDLS, CDR2 YYNGEE. The CDR3 totals 13 residues, both ends included. The CDR3: CASGVGGKATQFV.